The entry below gives a single TCR beta chain sequence along with its context. What it recognizes is unknown. The data belong to a study of T cells expressing NK-cell markers. Overall study context: Sorted CD3+CD56+NKG2C+, CD3+CD56+NKG2C- and CD3+CD56-NKG2C+ T-cell subsets were beta-chain profiled. Study conclusions and caveats: Several donors likewise had their CD3+CD56-NKG2C+ fraction led by these clonotypes.

No DNA is given; TCRdb re-called the 5' RACE reads and lists each CDR3 protein once. This table lists about 160,000 distinct CDR3 sequences. The CDR3 has 14 amino acids. Germline lookup yields CDR1 KGHSH and CDR2 LQKENI. This chain connects TRBV18 to TRBJ1-2; TCRdb selects TRBD1, and the lack of DNA leaves this call unchecked. This receptor was taken from a woman aged 18-70 years in good health. What was sequenced was blood T cells: a sorted CD56 or NKG2C T cell subset, CD4+ or CD8+ T cells, or bulk PBMC T cells (not recorded which). CDR3 loop: CASSPSGGDYGYTF.